This TCR beta chain derives from a study of T-cell reconstitution after alpha-beta-depleted transplantation in children. The ends were cut back, 7 bases at V and 3 bases at J, with 9 bases in the middle. CDR1 SQVTM and CDR2 ANQGSEA come from the germline V gene. CDR3 size: 12 residues. About this clonotype itself: What it recognizes is unknown.

Study results and limitations: It was reported that alpha-beta T cells came from several hundred expanded graft clones (about two months after transplant). Most T-cell counts and diversity one year after the transplant came from T cells that were newly produced. Where some patients showed high TCRbeta diversity at day 60, it came from recipient T cells and thymic progenitors that had survived.

The library targeted TCRbeta and was prepared with unique molecular identifiers. TCRdb passed the PCR reads through MiXCR, listing each CDR3 protein once. The sample carries about 400,000 distinct CDR3 sequences, about a sixth recorded once. The J gene is TRBJ2-2, the V gene TRBV29-1; D ambiguous. This receptor was obtained from a boy in the first two years of life who had a stem cell transplant for Wiskott-Aldrich syndrome, so the T cells may come from the graft donor. The material sequenced was PBMCs, mostly from graft donor cells, taken 360 days after TCRalphabeta/CD19-depleted stem cell transplant. CDR3 nucleotides: TGCAGCGCCCAAGGGTACACCGGGGAGCTGTTTTTT. Its protein is CSAQGYTGELFF.